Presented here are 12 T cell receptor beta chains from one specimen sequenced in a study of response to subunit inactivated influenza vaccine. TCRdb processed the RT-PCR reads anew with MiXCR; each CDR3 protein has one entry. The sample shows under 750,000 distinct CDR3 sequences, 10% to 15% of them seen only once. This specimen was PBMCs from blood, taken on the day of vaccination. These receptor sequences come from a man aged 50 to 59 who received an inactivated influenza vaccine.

CDR3 bases: TGTGCCAGCAAAACGGACAGGGGGCCCTTCATGAACACTGAAGCTTTCTTT. Its protein is CASKTDRGPFMNTEAFF. This chain links TRBV6-2 or TRBV6-3 with TRBJ1-1; the match to TRBD1 covers 11 bases. Germline CDR1 MNHEY, CDR2 SVGEGT. V lost 7 bases and J lost 0; bases outside the gene matches: 10. The CDR3 runs 17 residues.

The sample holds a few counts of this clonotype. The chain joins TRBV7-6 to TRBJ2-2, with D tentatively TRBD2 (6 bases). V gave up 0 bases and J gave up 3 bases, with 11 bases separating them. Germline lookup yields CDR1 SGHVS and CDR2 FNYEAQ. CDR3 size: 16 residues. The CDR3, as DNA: TGTGCCAGCAGCTTAGCCTCCGCGGGACACACCGGGGAGCTGTTTTTT. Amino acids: CASSLASAGHTGELFF. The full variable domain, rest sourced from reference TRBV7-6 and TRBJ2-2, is GAGVSQSPRYKVTKRGQDVALRCDPISGHVSLYWYRQALGQGPEFLTYFNYEAQQDKSGLPNDRFSAERPEGSISTLTIQRTEQRDSAMYRCASSLASAGHTGELFFGEGSRLTVL.

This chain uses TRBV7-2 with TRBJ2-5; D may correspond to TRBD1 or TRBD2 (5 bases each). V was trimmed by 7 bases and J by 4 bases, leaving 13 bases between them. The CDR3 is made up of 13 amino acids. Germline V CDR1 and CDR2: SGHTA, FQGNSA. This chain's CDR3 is CASTQRGPETQYF. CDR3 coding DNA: TGTGCCAGCACCCAGAGGGGCCCAGAGACCCAGTACTTC.

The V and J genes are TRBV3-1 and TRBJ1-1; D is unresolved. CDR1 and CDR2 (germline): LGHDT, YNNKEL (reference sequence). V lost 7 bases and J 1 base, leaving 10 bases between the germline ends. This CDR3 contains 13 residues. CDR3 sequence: CASTLDPNTEAFF. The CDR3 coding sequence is TGTGCCAGCACCCTGGACCCGAACACTGAAGCTTTCTTT.

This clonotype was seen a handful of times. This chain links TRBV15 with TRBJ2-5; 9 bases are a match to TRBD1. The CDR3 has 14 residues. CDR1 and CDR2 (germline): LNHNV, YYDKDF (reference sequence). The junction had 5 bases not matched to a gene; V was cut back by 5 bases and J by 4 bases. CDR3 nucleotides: TGTGCCACCAGCTCGGGGACAGGGAGAGAGACCCAGTACTTC. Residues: CATSSGTGRETQYF.

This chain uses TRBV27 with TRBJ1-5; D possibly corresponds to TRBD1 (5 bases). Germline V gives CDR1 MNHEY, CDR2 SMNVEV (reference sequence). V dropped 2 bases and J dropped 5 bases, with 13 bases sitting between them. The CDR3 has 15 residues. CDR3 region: CASSLGANVDQPQHF. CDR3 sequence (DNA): TGTGCCAGCAGTTTAGGGGCCAATGTGGATCAGCCCCAGCATTTT.

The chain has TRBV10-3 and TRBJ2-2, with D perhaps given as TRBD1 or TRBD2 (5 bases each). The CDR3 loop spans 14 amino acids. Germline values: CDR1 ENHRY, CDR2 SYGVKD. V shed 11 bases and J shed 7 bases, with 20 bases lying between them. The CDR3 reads CAAIRDRRNGELFF. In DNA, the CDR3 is TGTGCCGCGATCCGGGACCGGCGGAACGGGGAGCTGTTTTTT.

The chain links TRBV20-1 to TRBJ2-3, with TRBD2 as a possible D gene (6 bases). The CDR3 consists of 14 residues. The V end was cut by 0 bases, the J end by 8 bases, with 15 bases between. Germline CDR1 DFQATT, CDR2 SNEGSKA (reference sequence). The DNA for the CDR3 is TGCAGTGCTAGAGATCGTCGAGGAGCGGGTACGCAGTATTTT. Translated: CSARDRRGAGTQYF.

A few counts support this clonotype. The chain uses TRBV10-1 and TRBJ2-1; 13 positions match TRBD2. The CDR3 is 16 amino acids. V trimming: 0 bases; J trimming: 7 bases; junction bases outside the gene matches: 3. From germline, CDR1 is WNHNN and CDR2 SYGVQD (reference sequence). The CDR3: CASSESTGLAGNEQFF. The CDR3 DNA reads TGCGCCAGCAGTGAGTCCACGGGACTAGCGGGGAATGAGCAGTTCTTC.

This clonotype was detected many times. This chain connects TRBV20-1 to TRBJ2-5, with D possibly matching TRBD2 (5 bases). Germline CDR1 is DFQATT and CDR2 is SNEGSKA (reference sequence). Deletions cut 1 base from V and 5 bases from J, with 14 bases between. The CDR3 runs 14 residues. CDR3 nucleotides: TGCAGTGCTAGAGGGCGCCCGGGCGGGGAGACCCAGTACTTC. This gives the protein CSARGRPGGETQYF.

The CDR3 coding sequence is TGTGCCATCAGTGAGCAGGGTTCAACTAATGAAAAACTGTTTTTT. Encoded protein: CAISEQGSTNEKLFF. This chain links TRBV10-3 with TRBJ1-4; the D gene is possibly TRBD1 (5 bases). The CDR3 has 15 residues. Germline CDR1 ENHRY, CDR2 SYGVKD. V was trimmed by 2 bases and J by 0 bases, leaving 7 bases between them.

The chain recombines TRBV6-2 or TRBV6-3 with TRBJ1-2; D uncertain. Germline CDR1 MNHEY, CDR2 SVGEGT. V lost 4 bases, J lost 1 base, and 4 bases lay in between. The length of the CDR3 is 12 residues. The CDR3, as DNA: TGTGCCAGCAGTTCCTATAACTATGGCTACACCTTC. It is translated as CASSSYNYGYTF.